This is a list of T cell receptor beta chains from one sample in a study of patients and donors after allogeneic stem cell transplantation. TCRdb used MiXCR to reprocess the RT-PCR reads, holding one entry per CDR3 protein. This sample has about 960,000 distinct CDR3 sequences, with roughly 18% found just once. The sequenced sample consisted of blood, either unsorted or a sorted T cell fraction (not recorded which). The receptors stem from a human donor who was either an allogeneic HSCT recipient or a stem cell or donor lymphocyte infusion donor (not recorded which). It is not recorded whose cells these are; they may come from a transplant donor. Both conserved end residues are part of each CDR3. A D gene is named only where the DNA matches it firmly. Part of the rows lack a size; the others show once, few, many or a class for expanded clones.

v_call	d_call	j_call	clone_size	cdr3_aa	cdr3_nt
TRBV11-1	TRBD1	TRBJ1-1	NA	CASSSMTGDTEAFF	TGTGCCAGCAGCTCAATGACAGGGGACACTGAAGCTTTCTTT
TRBV7-2	NA	TRBJ2-1	NA	CASSYQPPYNEQFF	TGTGCCAGCAGTTACCAGCCCCCCTACAATGAGCAGTTCTTC
TRBV6-5	TRBD1	TRBJ2-5	NA	CASTDRAETQYF	TGTGCCAGCACTGACAGGGCCGAGACCCAGTACTTC
TRBV24-1	TRBD2	TRBJ2-5	NA	CATSDLVSGGGGSSETQYF	TGTGCCACCAGTGATTTAGTAAGCGGGGGAGGTGGCTCATCGGAGACCCAGTACTTC
TRBV6-4	NA	TRBJ1-5	few	CASSVAYYRGDQPQHF	TGTGCCAGCAGTGTTGCCTACTATCGTGGTGATCAGCCCCAGCATTTT
TRBV6-1	NA	TRBJ1-1	many	CASTLGAGEYTEAFF	TGTGCCAGCACTCTCGGGGCAGGGGAATACACTGAAGCTTTCTTT
TRBV7-9	NA	TRBJ1-4	NA	CASSLVWTTDGEKLFF	TGTGCCAGCAGCTTAGTATGGACGACCGACGGCGAAAAACTGTTTTTT
TRBV5-4	TRBD1	TRBJ2-7	NA	CASSLRGGHEQYF	TGTGCCAGCAGCTTGAGAGGGGGCCACGAGCAGTACTTC
TRBV2	NA	TRBJ2-2	NA	CAKNKNTGELFF	TGTGCCAAAAATAAGAACACCGGGGAGCTGTTTTTT
TRBV5-1	TRBD1	TRBJ2-5	NA	CASSPSRQGVGETQYF	TGCGCCAGCAGCCCATCGAGACAGGGGGTAGGAGAGACCCAGTACTTC
TRBV6-5	NA	TRBJ1-6	NA	CASSYVQGHSPLHF	TGTGCCAGCAGTTACGTGCAGGGACATTCACCCCTCCACTTT
TRBV15	TRBD2	TRBJ2-3	NA	CATSRDPSGARTDTQYF	TGTGCCACCAGCAGAGACCCTAGCGGGGCACGCACAGATACGCAGTATTTT
TRBV21-1	NA	TRBJ1-1	NA	CASSTQYGTEAFF	TGTGCCAGCAGCACTCAGTATGGCACTGAAGCTTTCTTT